One and the same sample provided the 7 T cell receptor beta chains below, sequenced in a study of shared clonotypes between healthy human individuals. The assay was immunoSEQ multiplex PCR, and TCRdb's table has in-frame clones only and misses some. Of 1.5 million to 2.5 million clones listed, about 95% are singletons. CD45RO negativity and positive selection for CCR7 defined naive CD8 cells, a population that excluded terminally differentiated effector memory CD45RA+ cells. Sequenced: naive CD8+ T cells sorted from blood. The origin of the receptors is a young man in good health.

V gene TRBV30 combines with J gene TRBJ2-3; 12 bases map to TRBD1. The CDR3 is made up of 15 amino acids. Trimming cost V 5 bases and J 6 bases; bases outside gene matches: 9. Per the germline V gene, CDR1 is GTSNPN and CDR2 is SVGIG (reference sequence). The CDR3 region has the DNA TGTGCCTGGGCACCGGGACAGGGGGCTTCGGATACGCAGTATTTT. This encodes CAWAPGQGASDTQYF.

V is TRBV5-1 and J is TRBJ2-7; TRBD1 matches 7 bases. This CDR3 contains 16 residues. Germline V CDR1 and CDR2: SGHRS, YFSETQ. V was pared by 0 bases and J by 2 bases, with 8 bases of the junction left unmatched. CDR3 residues: CASSLGQGLLAYEQYF. The CDR3 DNA reads as TGCGCCAGCAGCTTGGGACAGGGTTTATTAGCCTACGAGCAGTACTTC. The full variable domain, in which reference TRBV5-1 and TRBJ2-7 provide the parts outside the CDR3, is KAGVTQTPRYLIKTRGQQVTLSCSPISGHRSVSWYQQTPGQGLQFLFEYFSETQRNKGNFPGRFSGRQFSNSRSEMNVSTLELGDSALYLCASSLGQGLLAYEQYFGPGTRLTVT.

The genes are TRBV10-1 and TRBJ2-2, with D perhaps TRBD1 or TRBD2 (6 bases each). Germline CDR1 reads WNHNN; CDR2 reads SYGVQD (reference sequence). This CDR3 has 15 amino acids. Trimming removed 5 bases from V and 3 bases from J, with 13 bases in between. The CDR3 bases are TGCGCCAGCAGTAGGGGAAGGGGGGACACCGGGGAGCTGTTTTTT. Amino acid sequence: CASSRGRGDTGELFF.

The rearrangement links TRBV7-9 to TRBJ1-1; D is uncertain. Trimming took 1 base from V and 4 from J, leaving 7 bases between them. The CDR3 loop spans 13 amino acids. Germline V CDR1 and CDR2: SEHNR, FQNEAQ (reference sequence). Written as DNA, the CDR3 is TGTGCCAGCAGCTTAGGGGAGGCCACTGAAGCTTTCTTT. This gives the protein CASSLGEATEAFF.

The chain uses TRBV5-6 and TRBJ1-1, with D possibly TRBD1 on 6 matching bases. CDR1 is SGHDT, CDR2 YYEEEE, per germline. The CDR3 extends over 13 amino acids. The ends were cut back, 0 bases at V and 6 bases at J, with 9 bases in the middle. The CDR3 here is CASSLVGGPEAFF. CDR3 sequence (DNA): TGTGCCAGCAGCTTGGTGGGGGGCCCTGAAGCTTTCTTT.

This clone has only a few counts. The same CDR3 also results from other DNA sequences found in this sample. The DNA for the CDR3 is TGTGCCAGCAGCTTCGGCGGCACCTACGAGCAGTACTTC. This gives the protein CASSFGGTYEQYF. The chain combines TRBV7-8 with TRBJ2-7, with D hard to call. Germline lookup yields CDR1 SGHVS and CDR2 FQNEAQ. This CDR3 region has 13 residues. V dropped 3 bases and J dropped 2 bases, with 8 bases sitting between them.

The chain has TRBV4-3 and TRBJ2-2, with D unresolved. V was pared by 3 bases and J by 7 bases, with 15 bases between. This CDR3 has 15 residues. The germline V gene has CDR1 LGHNA and CDR2 YSLEER. CDR3 coding DNA: TGCGCCAGCAGCCAGGTACTTGGGCCGAACGGGGAGCTGTTTTTT. This translates into CASSQVLGPNGELFF.